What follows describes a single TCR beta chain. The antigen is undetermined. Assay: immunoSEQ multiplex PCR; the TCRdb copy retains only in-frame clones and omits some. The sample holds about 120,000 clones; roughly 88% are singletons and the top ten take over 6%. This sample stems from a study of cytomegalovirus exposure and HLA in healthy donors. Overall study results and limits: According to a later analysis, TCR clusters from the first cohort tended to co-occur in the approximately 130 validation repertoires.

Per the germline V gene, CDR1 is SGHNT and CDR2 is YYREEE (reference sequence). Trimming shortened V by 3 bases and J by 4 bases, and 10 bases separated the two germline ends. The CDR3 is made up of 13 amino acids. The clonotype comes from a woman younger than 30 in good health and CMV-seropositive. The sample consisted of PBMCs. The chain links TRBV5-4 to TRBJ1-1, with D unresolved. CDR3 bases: TGTGCCAGCAGCTCGGGGAGCCGCACTGAAGCTTTCTTT. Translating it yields CASSSGSRTEAFF.